A single TCR beta chain is shown here with its context. The target antigen is unknown. These data belong to a study of cytomegalovirus exposure and HLA in healthy donors. Study overall: From HLA-typed donors, an early data release held roughly 80 million unique TCRs. Study results and caveats: Earlier results showed most TCR beta V segments being productive about 87% or about 30% of the time.

60 Vbeta and 13 Jbeta primers were used in PCR. Here immunoSEQ multiplex PCR was the method, and the copy in TCRdb shows in-frame clones only, minus some. The repertoire consists of about 69,000 clones, with 70% to 80% occurring once and the leading ten covering roughly 3%. Deletions cut 1 base from V and 2 bases from J, with 11 bases between. Germline CDR1 LNHDA, CDR2 SQIVND (reference sequence). The CDR3 length is 15 residues. The material sequenced was PBMCs. The sequence was collected from a man aged 18 to 29 in good health and CMV-seronegative. This chain links TRBV19 with TRBJ1-2, with D unresolved. For the CDR3, the DNA is TGTGCCAGTAGTATAGGGCTCCAGGCCAACTATGGCTACACCTTC. As protein: CASSIGLQANYGYTF.